Below are 21 T cell receptor beta chains sequenced from a single sample in a study of CXCR3-negative and CXCR3-positive naive CD8 T cells. It was by 5' RACE with UMI labels that the TRB cDNA libraries were prepared. Each CDR3 protein gets one entry in TCRdb, which reprocessed the 5' RACE reads and gives no DNA. The specimen's table records about 92,000 distinct CDR3 sequences. The specimen sequenced was naive CXCR3- CD8+ T cells from blood. This sample's subset: CD45RO-CCR7+CD27+CD95- naive CD8+ T cells lacking CXCR3 (TNR3-). The receptors shown here come from a human donor in good health. Some clones in this sample may be carry-over from other donors' samples.

The chain carries TRBV28 and TRBJ1-3. The CDR3 has 12 amino acids. Germline CDR1 and CDR2: MDHEN and SYDVKM. CDR3: CASSLVSNTIYF.

The V call is TRBV7-6, the J call TRBJ2-7; TCRdb indicates TRBD2, and absent DNA this call remains unverified. The CDR3 is 14 residues long. Germline CDR1 and CDR2: SGHVS and FNYEAQ. The CDR3 loop reads CASSRGGGSYEQYF.

The chain couples TRBV9 to TRBJ1-1. CDR1 and CDR2 from the germline V gene are SGDLS and YYNGEE. CDR3 length: 14 residues. The CDR3 sequence: CASSVVAGNTEAFF.

The chain recombines TRBV7-9 with TRBJ2-2. Germline-derived CDR1 and CDR2 are SEHNR and FQNEAQ (reference sequence). The CDR3 runs 11 residues. CDR3 residues: CASTYGSELFF.

The chain combines TRBV11-2 with TRBJ2-1. Looked up from germline, CDR1 is SGHAT and CDR2 is FQNNGV. This CDR3 spans 13 amino acids. CDR3: CASSLISENEQFF.

This chain uses TRBV2 with TRBJ2-2; TCRdb lists TRBD2, though no DNA is available to test this call. Germline V gene sequence: CDR1 SNHLY, CDR2 FYNNEI. The CDR3 has 13 residues. The CDR3 spells CASDEARTGELFF.

The CDR3 region is CATSDLLERAFFADTQYF. The V gene is TRBV24-1, the J gene TRBJ2-3; the TRBD2 assignment by TCRdb is unverifiable without DNA. Germline loops: CDR1 KGHDR, CDR2 SFDVKD. This CDR3 is built from 18 residues.

CDR3 protein: CASSLWTSSYNEQFF. The chain uses TRBV7-2 and TRBJ2-1. The germline V gene encodes CDR1 SGHTA and CDR2 FQGNSA. The CDR3 runs 15 residues.

The chain joins TRBV5-1 to TRBJ2-7; the TCRdb call, TRBD1, lacks DNA for checking. The CDR3 runs to 19 residues. Germline-derived CDR1 and CDR2 are SGHRS and YFSETQ. CDR3 in amino acids: CASSLSPLPTGRIHYEQYF.

This chain uses TRBV6-5 with TRBJ2-2; the TRBD1 assignment by TCRdb is unverifiable without DNA. Germline V gene data show CDR1 as MNHEY and CDR2 as SVGAGI. The CDR3 length is 17 residues. The CDR3 region is CASSTRQGPPVTGELFF.

This rearrangement joins TRBV4-1 to TRBJ1-4. Germline V lookup: CDR1 MGHRA, CDR2 YSYEKL. CDR3 length: 12 amino acids. CDR3 sequence reads: CASSHADEKLFF.

This chain uses TRBV3-1 with TRBJ2-2; the TRBD2 assignment by TCRdb is unverifiable without DNA. The germline CDR1 and CDR2 sequences are LGHDT and YNNKEL (reference sequence). The CDR3 contains 17 residues. This chain's CDR3 is CASSHGLASRNTGELFF. Supplemented by reference TRBV3-1 and TRBJ2-2, the full variable domain reads DTAVSQTPKYLVTQMGNDKSIKCEQNLGHDTMYWYKQDSKKFLKIMFSYNNKELIINETVPNRFSPKSPDKAHLNLHINSLELGDSAVYFCASSHGLASRNTGELFFGEGSRLTVL.

V gene TRBV7-6 combines with J gene TRBJ2-5; TCRdb's assignment of TRBD1 cannot be checked, as there is no DNA. Per the germline V gene, CDR1 is SGHVS and CDR2 is FNYEAQ. The CDR3 loop spans 12 amino acids. The CDR3 spells CASSPPQETQYF.

V gene TRBV30 combines with J gene TRBJ2-3; with no DNA, the TCRdb D assignment of TRBD2 cannot be verified. The CDR3 has 13 residues. CDR1 GTSNPN and CDR2 SVGIG come from the germline V gene (reference sequence). The CDR3 is CAWSRAGMDTQYF.

This chain connects TRBV5-1 to TRBJ2-7; the TCRdb D gene call, TRBD1, has no DNA to confirm it. The CDR3 is made up of 16 amino acids. The V gene's germline CDR1 is SGHRS and CDR2 YFSETQ. CDR3 region: CASSLSPGQGAYEQYF.

J is TRBJ2-5 and V is TRBV11-2; the TCRdb call, TRBD1, lacks DNA for checking. Germline V gene sequence: CDR1 SGHAT, CDR2 FQNNGV. This CDR3 contains 16 residues. Here the CDR3 reads CASSPDHPGGQETQYF.

This chain joins TRBV12-3 or TRBV12-4 and TRBJ1-1. There are 12 residues in the CDR3. The CDR3 is CASSLAAFEAFF.

V gene TRBV4-2 combines with J gene TRBJ2-7. The CDR3 is 15 residues long. CDR1 LGHNA and CDR2 YNFKEQ come from the germline V gene. CDR3 protein: CASSQGRDSSYEQYF.

The V and J genes are TRBV12-3 or TRBV12-4 and TRBJ1-1; as DNA is missing, the TRBD1 call by TCRdb cannot be tested. The CDR3 consists of 15 residues. The CDR3 protein is CASSLAGTGYTEAFF.

V gene TRBV7-9 combines with J gene TRBJ2-7; TCRdb gives TRBD1 as the D gene, but with no DNA this cannot be confirmed. CDR3 length equals 16 residues. Germline-derived CDR1 and CDR2 are SEHNR and FQNEAQ (reference sequence). This CDR3 reads CASSPKTGYSAYEQYF.

This chain uses TRBV19 with TRBJ2-1; as DNA is missing, the TRBD1 call by TCRdb cannot be tested. The CDR3 is made up of 16 amino acids. Germline V gene sequence: CDR1 LNHDA, CDR2 SQIVND (reference sequence). This CDR3 reads CASSYPPGQGIGEQFF.